This T cell receptor beta chain emerged from a study of blood T cell repertoires in COVID-19. Study in general: Italy, Spain and the United States were the sources of the convalescent and acute COVID-19 samples. In each case, the material was cDNA or gDNA derived from T cells, B-cell-depleted T cells, or PBMCs.

CDR1 is MNHNS, CDR2 SASEGT, per germline. The CDR3 runs to 17 residues. Trimming stripped 2 bases from V and 1 base from J, with 15 bases between. Methods used by the authors: Amplification with reference gene primers provided the estimates of nucleated cell counts. Generated by immunoSEQ multiplex PCR, the TCRdb table keeps only in-frame clones and is missing some. V and J calls and clone size are copied from that table; D and trimming were computed from the DNA. The data show approximately 140,000 clones, about four fifths seen once. The receptor's source is a human donor with acute or convalescent COVID-19. The donor label of this sample is uncertain. V and J are TRBV6-1 and TRBJ1-3, with D perhaps matching TRBD1 (6 bases). Input material: peripheral blood. The CDR3 reads CASSEITGGISGNTIYF. CDR3 in DNA: TGTGCCAGCAGTGAAATAACGGGGGGCATTTCTGGAAACACCATATATTTT.